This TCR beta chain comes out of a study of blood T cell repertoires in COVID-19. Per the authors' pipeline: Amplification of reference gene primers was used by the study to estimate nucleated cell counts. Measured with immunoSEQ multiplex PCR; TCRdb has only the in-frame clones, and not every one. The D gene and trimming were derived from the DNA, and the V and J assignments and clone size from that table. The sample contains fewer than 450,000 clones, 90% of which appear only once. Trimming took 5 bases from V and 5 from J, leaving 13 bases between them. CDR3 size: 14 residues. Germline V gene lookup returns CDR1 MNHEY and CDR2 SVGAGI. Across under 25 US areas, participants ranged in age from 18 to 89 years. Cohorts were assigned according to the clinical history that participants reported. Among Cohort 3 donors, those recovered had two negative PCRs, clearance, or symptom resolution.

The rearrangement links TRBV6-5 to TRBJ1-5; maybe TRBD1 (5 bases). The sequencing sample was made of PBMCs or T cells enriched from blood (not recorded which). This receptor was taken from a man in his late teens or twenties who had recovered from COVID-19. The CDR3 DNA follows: TGTGCCAGCAGTATGGGGGGAGGGCATCAGCCCCAGCATTTT. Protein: CASSMGGGHQPQHF.